The rows below give T cell receptor beta chains drawn from one sample of a study of cytomegalovirus exposure and HLA in healthy donors. Generated by immunoSEQ multiplex PCR, the TCRdb table keeps only in-frame clones and is missing some. Of about 190,000 clones listed, roughly four fifths are singletons. The sample taken for sequencing was PBMCs. Source of these receptors: a man aged 18 to 29 in good health and CMV-seronegative. Both conserved end residues are part of each CDR3. D genes are given only for firm matches. Expanded clones are given a class, and other clones once, few, many or no size at all.

>NA|TRBJ1-1|TRBV7-3|TRBD1
TGTGCCAGCAGCCCAACCCTCGGACAGGGTGAAGCCGGTTACACTGAAGCTTTCTTT
CASSPTLGQGEAGYTEAFF
>NA|TRBJ1-5|TRBV6-5|NA
TGTGCCAGCAGTCAAGGGGGACAGCCCCAGCATTTT
CASSQGGQPQHF
>NA|TRBJ1-1|TRBV6-6|NA
TGTGCCAGCAGTTTGACTTACACTGAAGCTTTCTTT
CASSLTYTEAFF
>NA|TRBJ2-1|TRBV4-2|TRBD1
TGTGCCAGCAGCCAAGGGGACAGGTGGAATGAGCAGTTCTTC
CASSQGDRWNEQFF
>once|TRBJ2-2|TRBV5-1|TRBD2
TGCGCCAGCAGCACGGGACTAGCGGGGAGTAACACCGGGGAGCTGTTTTTT
CASSTGLAGSNTGELFF
>once|TRBJ2-1|TRBV28|NA
TGTGCCAGCAGTCCTCGTCGGGTGTACAATGAGCAGTTCTTC
CASSPRRVYNEQFF
>few|TRBJ2-1|TRBV4-3|NA
TGCGCCAGCAGCCAATCAAAGGGGGAGCAGTTCTTC
CASSQSKGEQFF
>NA|TRBJ2-2|TRBV5-6|NA
TGTGCCAGCAGCAAAACGCGCACCCGAGACACCGGGGAGCTGTTTTTT
CASSKTRTRDTGELFF
>once|TRBJ2-7|TRBV4-2|NA
TGTGCCAGCAGCCCCGGAGCGCTTCACGAGCAGTACTTC
CASSPGALHEQYF
>once|TRBJ2-5|TRBV7-9|TRBD2
TGTGCCAGCATTCGGACTAGCGAGGAGACCCAGTACTTC
CASIRTSEETQYF
>NA|TRBJ2-7|TRBV4-1|NA
TGCGCCAGCAGCCAACCGCGGGACAGCACCTACGAGCAGTACTTC
CASSQPRDSTYEQYF
>NA|TRBJ2-7|TRBV29-1|NA
TGCAGCGTTGAGATTCCCCAGGGGTGGTCCTACGAGCAGTACTTC
CSVEIPQGWSYEQYF
>NA|TRBJ2-7|TRBV9|TRBD1
TGTGCCAGCAGCGTTTCAGGGGGCTCCTACGAGCAGTACTTC
CASSVSGGSYEQYF
>NA|TRBJ2-3|TRBV5-1|TRBD1
TGCGCCAGCAGCACCCGGACAGGGTTTAGCACAGATACGCAGTATTTT
CASSTRTGFSTDTQYF
>once|TRBJ2-7|TRBV29-1|TRBD2
TGCAGCGTTGGCCAGTCGGAGCGGGAGGGCTACGAGCAGTACTTC
CSVGQSEREGYEQYF
>NA|TRBJ2-7|TRBV5-1|TRBD2
TGCGCCAGCAGCTTCGGGACTAGTGGAGGCTACGAGCAGTACTTC
CASSFGTSGGYEQYF
>few|TRBJ2-1|TRBV5-4|TRBD1
TGTGCCAGCAGCTTCCGGGACAGGGAGCAGTTCTTC
CASSFRDREQFF